What follows describes a single TCR beta chain. The sample is drawn from a study of blood T cell repertoires in COVID-19. In the original analysis: Amplified reference gene primers provided the basis for estimating nucleated cell counts. Sequencing was performed with immunoSEQ multiplex PCR; in TCRdb, only in-frame clones are kept and a portion is missing. Clonal size and the V and J genes are those of that table, whereas D and trimming came from the DNA. The sample lists 150,000 to 200,000 clones; about 81% were seen once. The specimen sequenced was peripheral blood. The receptor comes from a man in his sixties with active or convalescent COVID-19.

This CDR3 reads CASSLAGTGDTEAFF. The CDR3 DNA reads as TGTGCCAGCAGCTTAGCCGGGACAGGCGACACTGAAGCTTTCTTT. V gene TRBV11-1 combines with J gene TRBJ1-1; 8 bases line up with TRBD1. The length of the CDR3 is 15 residues. V lost 0 bases and J lost 3; bases outside the gene matches: 3. Germline V gives CDR1 SGHAT, CDR2 FQDESV (reference sequence).